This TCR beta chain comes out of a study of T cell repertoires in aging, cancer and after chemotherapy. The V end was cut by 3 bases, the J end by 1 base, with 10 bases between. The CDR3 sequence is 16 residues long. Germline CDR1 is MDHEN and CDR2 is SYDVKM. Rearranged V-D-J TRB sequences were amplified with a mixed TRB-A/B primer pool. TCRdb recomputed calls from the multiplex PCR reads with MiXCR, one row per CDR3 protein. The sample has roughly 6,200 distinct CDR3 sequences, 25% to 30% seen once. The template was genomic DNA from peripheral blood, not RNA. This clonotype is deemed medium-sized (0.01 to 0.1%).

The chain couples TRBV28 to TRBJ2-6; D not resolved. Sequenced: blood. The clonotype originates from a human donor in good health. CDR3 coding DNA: TGTGCCAGCAGTTTGGGTGAAAGGTCTGGGGCCAACGTCCTGACTTTC. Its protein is CASSLGERSGANVLTF.